This T cell receptor (beta chain) derives from a study of cytomegalovirus exposure and HLA in healthy donors. The germline CDR1 and CDR2 sequences are MDHEN and SYDVKM. This CDR3 has 16 residues. The V and J ends lost 5 bases and 6 bases respectively, with 20 bases between them. PCR used 60 Vbeta primers and 13 Jbeta primers. Sequenced by immunoSEQ multiplex PCR; TCRdb stores in-frame clones only, minus some. The data show roughly 200,000 clones, about 77% seen once. What was sequenced was PBMCs. The clonotype comes from a female donor in good health and CMV-seronegative. V gene TRBV28 combines with J gene TRBJ1-5, with D possibly TRBD1 on 6 matching bases. The CDR3 DNA sequence: TGTGCCAGCAGTCTACCAGGCAGGGGTCGGGGTCAGCCCCAGCATTTT. Translated: CASSLPGRGRGQPQHF.